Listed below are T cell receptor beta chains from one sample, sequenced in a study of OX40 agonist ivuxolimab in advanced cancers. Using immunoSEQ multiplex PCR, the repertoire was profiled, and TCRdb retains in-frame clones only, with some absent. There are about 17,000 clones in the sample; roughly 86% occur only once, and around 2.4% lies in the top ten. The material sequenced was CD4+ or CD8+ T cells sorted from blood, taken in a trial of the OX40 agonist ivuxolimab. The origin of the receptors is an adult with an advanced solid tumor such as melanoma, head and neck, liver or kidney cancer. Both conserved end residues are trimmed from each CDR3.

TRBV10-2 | ASSETLAGYTGELF
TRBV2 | ASTSGDSLPLH
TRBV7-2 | ASSIGTGGRETQY
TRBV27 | ASSFTGTINTGELF
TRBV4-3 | ASSQSSSGATYEQY
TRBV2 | ASSVSHRGDTQY
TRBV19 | ASSILGGGANVLT
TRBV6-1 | ASSLSRDTQY
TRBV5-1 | ASSSGTGGIGELF
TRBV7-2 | ASSYGGQVAYEQY
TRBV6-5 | ASSYSRGVGPDTQY
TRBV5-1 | ASYSEGGLHEQF
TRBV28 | ASSLAGGDQPQH
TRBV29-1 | SVELAELGQY
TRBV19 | ASSIRAGGLAGLSTDTQY
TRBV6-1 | AAARLDSYNEQF
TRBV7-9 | ASSVSGANGYT
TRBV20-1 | SARLLETQY
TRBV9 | ASSGLAGGDEQF
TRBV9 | ASSAPGREPDTQY
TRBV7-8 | ASRTAPLAASTGELF
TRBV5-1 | ASTLGGPSSYNEQF
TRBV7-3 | ASSLKPENSPLH
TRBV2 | ASRTSPHRYTQY
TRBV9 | ASSVGGQGSLEQY
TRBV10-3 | AISESGTEAF
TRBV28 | ASTSTRRRSGANVLT
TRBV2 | ASSISGTVNYGYT
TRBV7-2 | ASSLGGAGQPQH
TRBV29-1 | SGQGVGTEAF
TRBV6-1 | ASSEIWGNQPQH
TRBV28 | ASSAFRVADTQY
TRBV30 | AWSVLGGSGAF
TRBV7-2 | ASSPAGPYEQY
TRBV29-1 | SADIREGLETQY
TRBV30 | AWGAPTGGRTEAF
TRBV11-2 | ASSSSVEAF
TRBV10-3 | AISDLDRGVYEQY
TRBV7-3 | ASSMTGGEQF
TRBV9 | ASSVTVRDRVT
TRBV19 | ASSNPGRSGANVLT
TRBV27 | ASSLSGSNPYNEQF
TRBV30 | AWGPNTEAF
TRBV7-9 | ASSSSDRNQPQH
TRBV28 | ASSSGLENTGELF
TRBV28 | ASSPGQYKPQH
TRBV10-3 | AISDLAGNYEQY
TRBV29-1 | SVDVTEAF
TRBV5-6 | ASSFQGGNQPQH
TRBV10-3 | AISRAGGRETQY
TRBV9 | ASGTGRGETQY
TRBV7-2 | ASSQRTSGRVEQY
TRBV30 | AWFRGGTGELF
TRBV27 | ASSLTPGQVLYEQY
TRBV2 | ASRARDGIGPQH
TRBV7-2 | ASSLLGTQPQH
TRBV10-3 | AISVGQANTEAF